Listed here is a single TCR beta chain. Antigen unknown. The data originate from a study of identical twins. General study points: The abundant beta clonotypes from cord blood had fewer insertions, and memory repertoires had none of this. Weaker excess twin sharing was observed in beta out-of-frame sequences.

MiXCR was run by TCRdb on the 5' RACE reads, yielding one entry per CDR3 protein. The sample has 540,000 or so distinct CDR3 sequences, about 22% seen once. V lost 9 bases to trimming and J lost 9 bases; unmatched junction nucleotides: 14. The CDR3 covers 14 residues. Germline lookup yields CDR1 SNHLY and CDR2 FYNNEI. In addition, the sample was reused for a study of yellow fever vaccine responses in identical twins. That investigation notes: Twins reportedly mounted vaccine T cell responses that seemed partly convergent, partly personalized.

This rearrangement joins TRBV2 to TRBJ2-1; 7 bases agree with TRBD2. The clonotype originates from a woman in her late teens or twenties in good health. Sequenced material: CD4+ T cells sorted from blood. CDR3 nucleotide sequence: TGTGCCAGTTTGGCGGGGGTATCAACCGGTGAGCAGTTCTTC. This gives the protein CASLAGVSTGEQFF.